These 27 T cell receptor beta chains came from one sample sequenced in a study of blood T cell repertoires in COVID-19. The data were produced by immunoSEQ multiplex PCR, yet TCRdb's version contains in-frame clones alone and is incomplete. The table lists approximately 50,000 clones, 89% of them singletons. The sample comprised peripheral blood. The origin of the receptors is a man at least 80 years old with active or convalescent COVID-19.

V is TRBV5-1 and J is TRBJ1-1; 7 bases line up with TRBD1. With 3 bases clipped from V and 5 bases from J, the junction kept 16 bases outside the gene matches. The CDR3 extends over 17 amino acids. The germline gives CDR1 SGHRS, CDR2 YFSETQ. Here the CDR3 reads CASSSTFSGTVGTEAFF. The DNA for the CDR3 is TGCGCCAGCAGCTCCACTTTCTCCGGGACAGTAGGGACTGAAGCTTTCTTT.

This chain connects TRBV18 to TRBJ2-7; the match to TRBD2 covers 9 bases. Trimming cost V 3 bases and J 6 bases; bases outside gene matches: 12. Germline-derived CDR1 and CDR2 are KGHSH and LQKENI. The CDR3 loop spans 16 amino acids. CDR3 sequence reads: CASSPQGTSLSGEQYF. The CDR3 DNA follows: TGTGCCAGCTCACCCCAAGGGACTAGCTTATCGGGCGAGCAGTACTTC.

The chain links TRBV28 to TRBJ2-3, with TRBD2 identical over 8 bases. This CDR3 is built from 14 residues. Trimming cost V 6 bases and J 2 bases; bases outside gene matches: 4. Germline values: CDR1 MDHEN, CDR2 SYDVKM. The CDR3 sequence is CASRGSGDTDTQYF. In DNA form, the CDR3 reads TGTGCCAGCAGGGGTAGCGGGGACACAGATACGCAGTATTTT.

The CDR3 DNA reads as TGTGCCAGCAGCAAAGATCCGGGACAGAGTATCAATCAGCCCCAGCATTTT. Translated: CASSKDPGQSINQPQHF. This chain connects TRBV21-1 to TRBJ1-5; whether TRBD1, the table's D call, matches the DNA was not checked. TRBV21-1 is classified as a pseudogene. CDR3 length: 17 amino acids.

V is TRBV21-1 and J is TRBJ2-1; the D call of TRBD2 is as the table states it, not checked on the DNA. TRBV21-1 is termed a pseudogene. The CDR3 sequence is 14 residues long. Written as DNA, the CDR3 is TGTGCCCCCGGGACTAGCGGGAGCCACAATGAGCAGTTCTTC. This gives the protein CAPGTSGSHNEQFF.

CDR3 sequence (DNA): TGTGCCAGCAGCGGGACAGGGGGTGAAAAACTGTTTTTT. This sequence encodes CASSGTGGEKLFF. The chain joins TRBV6-5 to TRBJ1-4, with 11 nucleotides matching TRBD1. The V segment lost 6 bases and the J segment 7 bases; nucleotides outside the gene matches: 1. CDR1 is MNHEY and CDR2 is SVGAGI in the germline V gene. The CDR3 loop spans 13 amino acids.

The genes are TRBV7-6 and TRBJ1-3, with D possibly being TRBD1 (6 bases). Trimming stripped 1 base from V and 0 bases from J, with 10 bases between. In germline, CDR1 is SGHVS, CDR2 FNYEAQ. There are 16 residues in the CDR3. This CDR3 reads CASSLGGTNSGNTIYF. The DNA for the CDR3 is TGTGCCAGCAGCTTAGGAGGGACAAACTCTGGAAACACCATATATTTT.

The chain carries TRBV28 and TRBJ1-2; 7 bases fit TRBD1. This CDR3 contains 18 residues. With V trimmed by 7 bases and J by 2 bases, 19 bases remained unmatched. Germline CDR1 MDHEN, CDR2 SYDVKM. Here the CDR3 reads CASTTRWDSRGGNYGYTF. CDR3 nucleotides: TGTGCCAGCACCACCCGATGGGACAGTAGGGGTGGAAACTATGGCTACACCTTC.

The chain is built from TRBV4-3 and TRBJ2-2, with D possibly being TRBD1 (6 bases). The germline V gene has CDR1 LGHNA and CDR2 YSLEER. The V gene lost 4 bases and the J gene lost 4 bases, with 13 bases spanning the gap. There are 15 residues in the CDR3. The CDR3 sequence: CASSPNSGVTGELFF. The CDR3 region has the DNA TGCGCCAGCAGCCCGAATTCAGGGGTCACCGGGGAGCTGTTTTTT.

The chain is built from TRBV6-5 and TRBJ1-3; D unresolved. The CDR3 consists of 16 residues. The germline CDR1 and CDR2 sequences are MNHEY and SVGAGI. V was clipped by 2 bases and J by 0 bases, with 11 bases between them. CDR3 DNA sequence: TGTGCCAGCAGTTACCTGGGCCCAAGCTCTGGAAACACCATATATTTT. As protein: CASSYLGPSSGNTIYF.

The V call is TRBV18, the J call TRBJ2-2; 7 bases align to TRBD1. The germline V gene encodes CDR1 KGHSH and CDR2 LQKENI. J lost 4 bases, V lost 3 bases, and 2 bases had no gene match. This CDR3 contains 14 residues. This CDR3 reads CASSPSGGTGELFF. The DNA of the CDR3 is TGTGCCAGCTCACCCTCAGGGGGCACCGGGGAGCTGTTTTTT.

The rearrangement uses TRBV28 and TRBJ2-1; TRBD2 aligns across 9 bases. The CDR3 is made up of 15 amino acids. Germline V CDR1 and CDR2: MDHEN, SYDVKM. V was pared by 5 bases and J by 9 bases, with 11 bases of the junction left unmatched. This CDR3 reads CASSIAGGRFSEQFF. Here the CDR3 DNA reads TGTGCCAGCAGTATTGCGGGGGGGCGTTTCAGTGAGCAGTTCTTC. Drawing the rest from reference TRBV28 and TRBJ2-1, the complete variable domain is DVKVTQSSRYLVKRTGEKVFLECVQDMDHENMFWYRQDPGLGLRLIYFSYDVKMKEKGDIPEGYSVSREKKERFSLILESASTNQTSMYLCASSIAGGRFSEQFFGPGTRLTVL.

This chain connects TRBV28 to TRBJ2-1; D not certain. The CDR3 is made up of 15 amino acids. Germline-derived CDR1 and CDR2 are MDHEN and SYDVKM. Deletions cut 6 bases from V and 0 bases from J, with 12 bases between. The CDR3 is CASSFNSNSYNEQFF. CDR3 nucleotides: TGTGCCAGCAGCTTTAATAGTAACTCCTACAATGAGCAGTTCTTC.

J is TRBJ2-7 and V is TRBV7-2; possibly TRBD1 for D (5 bases). Germline assignment: CDR1 SGHTA and CDR2 FQGNSA. Trimming stripped 2 bases from V and 1 base from J, with 9 bases between. The length of the CDR3 is 14 residues. The CDR3: CASSLIQGSYEQYF. CDR3 in DNA: TGTGCCAGCAGCTTAATTCAGGGTTCCTACGAGCAGTACTTC.

The chain couples TRBV4-3 to TRBJ2-2, with D maybe TRBD1 (6 bases). This CDR3 is 18 amino acids long. V was clipped by 4 bases and J by 6 bases, with 24 bases between them. Germline V lookup: CDR1 LGHNA, CDR2 YSLEER. The CDR3: CASSPKLGGSNRPGELFF. The CDR3, as DNA: TGCGCCAGCAGCCCCAAACTAGGGGGTTCGAACCGGCCCGGGGAGCTGTTTTTT.

The chain recombines TRBV7-9 with TRBJ1-2; no firm D call. Trimming took 1 base from V and 9 from J, leaving 9 bases between them. Per germline, CDR1 SEHNR and CDR2 FQNEAQ (reference sequence). The CDR3 has 12 residues. The DNA for the CDR3 is TGTGCCAGCAGCTTAGAGCAGGATAGCTACACCTTC. Residues: CASSLEQDSYTF. The whole variable domain, remainder taken from reference TRBV7-9 and TRBJ1-2, is DTGVSQNPRHKITKRGQNVTFRCDPISEHNRLYWYRQTLGQGPEFLTYFQNEAQLEKSRLLSDRFSAERPKGSFSTLEIQRTEQGDSAMYLCASSLEQDSYTFGSGTRLTVV.

The J gene is TRBJ2-7, the V gene TRBV7-6; 9 nucleotides match TRBD2. CDR1 and CDR2 (germline): SGHVS, FNYEAQ. The CDR3 runs to 15 residues. The ends lost 5 bases at V and 0 bases at J; junction bases unmatched: 5. CDR3 sequence: CASSQIAGASYEQYF. The DNA of the CDR3 is TGTGCCAGCAGCCAAATAGCGGGGGCCTCCTACGAGCAGTACTTC. Drawing the rest from reference TRBV7-6 and TRBJ2-7, the complete variable domain is GAGVSQSPRYKVTKRGQDVALRCDPISGHVSLYWYRQALGQGPEFLTYFNYEAQQDKSGLPNDRFSAERPEGSISTLTIQRTEQRDSAMYRCASSQIAGASYEQYFGPGTRLTVT.

The CDR3 DNA is TGCGCCAGCAGCTTTGACAGGGGGTCGAACGAGCAGTACTTC. Translation gives CASSFDRGSNEQYF. The V gene is TRBV5-1, the J gene TRBJ2-7; TRBD1 aligns across 9 bases. Germline lookup yields CDR1 SGHRS and CDR2 YFSETQ. V trimming: 2 bases; J trimming: 5 bases; junction bases outside the gene matches: 5. There are 14 residues in the CDR3.

The chain is built from TRBV24-1 and TRBJ2-1; the match to TRBD2 covers 11 bases. V shed 1 base and J 8 bases; nucleotides not matched to a gene: 12. CDR1 is KGHDR and CDR2 is SFDVKD in the germline V gene. This CDR3 has 18 amino acids. The CDR3 region is CATSDLGELAGGPDEQFF. The DNA of the CDR3 is TGTGCCACCAGTGATTTAGGGGAATTAGCGGGGGGGCCGGATGAGCAGTTCTTC.

The V call is TRBV6-2 or TRBV6-3, the J call TRBJ2-3; TRBD1 might be the D (5 bases). This CDR3 comprises 17 residues. The V end was cut by 5 bases, the J end by 2 bases, with 20 bases between. Germline V gene data show CDR1 as MNHEY and CDR2 as SVGEGT. The CDR3 here is CASSDPLSTDNTDTQYF. The CDR3 DNA reads TGTGCCAGCAGTGACCCTCTCTCGACAGATAACACAGATACGCAGTATTTT.

This clone was seen just once. The chain couples TRBV6-5 to TRBJ1-5; no clear D. With 6 bases removed from V and 6 bases from J, the gap between germline ends came to 12 bases. CDR1 and CDR2 (germline): MNHEY, SVGAGI. This CDR3 has 13 residues. The CDR3 sequence: CASRTGEVQPQHF. In DNA, the CDR3 is TGTGCCAGCAGGACTGGAGAGGTTCAGCCCCAGCATTTT.

V usage is TRBV28 and J usage is TRBJ1-2; D perhaps matches TRBD1 (6 bases). The germline V gene encodes CDR1 MDHEN and CDR2 SYDVKM. V was shortened by 10 bases and J by 4 bases, with 13 bases between the two germline ends. CDR3 length: 12 residues. CDR3 loop: CATFGRGYGYTF. In nucleotides, the CDR3 is TGTGCCACTTTTGGCAGGGGCTATGGCTACACCTTC.

The genes are TRBV30 and TRBJ1-2; 7 nucleotides line up with TRBD1. CDR3 size: 14 residues. Germline trimming cut 6 bases from V and 1 base from J; bases unmatched to any gene: 8. Germline V gene lookup returns CDR1 GTSNPN and CDR2 SVGIG (reference sequence). The CDR3 DNA follows: TGTGCCTGTTCCACAGGGGCTTATAACTATGGCTACACCTTC. The encoded protein is CACSTGAYNYGYTF.

The chain uses TRBV11-3 and TRBJ2-3; 10 positions match TRBD1. Trimming removed 4 bases from V and 4 bases from J; junction bases left unmatched: 2. This CDR3 has 14 amino acids. The germline gives CDR1 SGHNT, CDR2 YENEEA. This CDR3 is CASSSGQGADTQYF. The CDR3 DNA follows: TGTGCCAGCAGCTCAGGACAGGGGGCAGATACGCAGTATTTT.

The rearrangement joins TRBV27 to TRBJ2-5, with D possibly matching TRBD2 (8 bases). Between the trimmed V and J ends, which lost 6 bases and 1 base, there was a span of 27 bases. This CDR3 contains 19 residues. The germline V gene has CDR1 MNHEY and CDR2 SMNVEV (reference sequence). CDR3: CASSSGDRAQRGPQETQYF. The CDR3, as DNA: TGTGCCAGCAGCTCAGGCGACAGGGCTCAGCGGGGGCCCCAAGAGACCCAGTACTTC.

This clone has just one count. The CDR3 protein is CASSVEGGQYNEQFF. CDR3 DNA: TGTGCCAGCAGCGTAGAAGGTGGACAGTACAATGAGCAGTTCTTC. The rearrangement uses TRBV9 and TRBJ2-1, with D possibly matching TRBD1 (6 bases). The CDR3 sequence is 15 residues long. Germline CDR1 is SGDLS and CDR2 is YYNGEE. V was cut by 0 bases and J by 4 bases, with 11 bases left in between. Full variable domain (rest looked up from reference TRBV9 and TRBJ2-1): DSGVTQTPKHLITATGQRVTLRCSPRSGDLSVYWYQQSLDQGLQFLIQYYNGEERAKGNILERFSAQQFPDLHSELNLSSLELGDSALYFCASSVEGGQYNEQFFGPGTRLTVL.

V gene TRBV5-1 combines with J gene TRBJ2-2; D is perhaps TRBD2 (6 bases). CDR1 is SGHRS, CDR2 YFSETQ, per germline. Between the trimmed V and J ends, which lost 3 bases and 8 bases, there was a span of 14 bases. The CDR3 extends over 14 amino acids. Here the CDR3 reads CASSSPWGEGELFF. CDR3 nucleotides: TGCGCCAGCAGCTCCCCCTGGGGGGAGGGGGAGCTGTTTTTT.